The TCR beta chain under discussion was sequenced for a study of identical twins. CDR1 and CDR2 (germline): DFQATT, SNEGSKA (reference sequence). The V and J ends lost 6 bases and 7 bases, in that order; junction bases with no gene match: 18. The CDR3 length is 16 residues. Notes on the study in general: Sequences that were beta out-of-frame showed weaker excess twin sharing.

TCRdb recomputed calls from the 5' RACE reads with MiXCR, one row per CDR3 protein. The table lists 1.5 million to 2 million distinct CDR3 sequences, around 29% of them singletons. On this clonotype itself: Its antigen is still unknown.

Source material: cord blood. This TCR derives from a newborn girl in good health. The chain combines TRBV20-1 with TRBJ1-5; 7 bases map to TRBD1. The chain's CDR3 is CSADRTGDRRRQPQHF. CDR3 nucleotides: TGCAGTGCCGACAGGACAGGTGACAGGAGGAGACAGCCCCAGCATTTT.